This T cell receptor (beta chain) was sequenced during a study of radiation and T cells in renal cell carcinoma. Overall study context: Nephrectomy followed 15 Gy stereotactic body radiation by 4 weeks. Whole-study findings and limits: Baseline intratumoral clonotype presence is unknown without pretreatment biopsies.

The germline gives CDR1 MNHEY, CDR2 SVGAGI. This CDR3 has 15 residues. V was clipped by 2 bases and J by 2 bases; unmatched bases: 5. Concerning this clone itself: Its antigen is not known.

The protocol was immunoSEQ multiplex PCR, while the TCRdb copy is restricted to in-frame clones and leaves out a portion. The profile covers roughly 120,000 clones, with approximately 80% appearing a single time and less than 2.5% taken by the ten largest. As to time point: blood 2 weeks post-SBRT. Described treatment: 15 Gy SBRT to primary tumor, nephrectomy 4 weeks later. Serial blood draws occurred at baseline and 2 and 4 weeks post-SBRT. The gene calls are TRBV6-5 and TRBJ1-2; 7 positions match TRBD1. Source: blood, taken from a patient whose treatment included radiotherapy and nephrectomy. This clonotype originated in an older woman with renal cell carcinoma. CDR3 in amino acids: CASSYRGRGNYGYTF. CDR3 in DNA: TGTGCCAGCAGTTACCGAGGCAGGGGGAACTATGGCTACACCTTC.